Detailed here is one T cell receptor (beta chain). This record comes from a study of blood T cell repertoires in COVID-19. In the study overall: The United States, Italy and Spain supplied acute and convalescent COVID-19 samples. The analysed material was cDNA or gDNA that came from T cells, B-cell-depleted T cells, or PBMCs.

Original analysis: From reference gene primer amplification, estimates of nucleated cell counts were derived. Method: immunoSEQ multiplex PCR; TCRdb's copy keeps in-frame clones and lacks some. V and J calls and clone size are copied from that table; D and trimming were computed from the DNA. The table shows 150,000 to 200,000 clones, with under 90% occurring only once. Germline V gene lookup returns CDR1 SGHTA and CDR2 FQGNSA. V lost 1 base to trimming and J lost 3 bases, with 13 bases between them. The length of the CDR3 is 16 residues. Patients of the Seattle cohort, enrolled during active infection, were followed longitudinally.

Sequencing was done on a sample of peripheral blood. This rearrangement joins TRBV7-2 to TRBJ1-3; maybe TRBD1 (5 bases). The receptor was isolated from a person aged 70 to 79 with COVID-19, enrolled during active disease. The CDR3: CASSLVLGAGGNTIYF. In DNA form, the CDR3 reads TGTGCCAGCAGCTTAGTTTTAGGGGCAGGTGGAAACACCATATATTTT. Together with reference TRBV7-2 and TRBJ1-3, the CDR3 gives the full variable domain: GAGVSQSPSNKVTEKGKDVELRCDPISGHTALYWYRQSLGQGLEFLIYFQGNSAPDKSGLPSDRFSAERTGGSVSTLTIQRTQQEDSAVYLCASSLVLGAGGNTIYFGEGSWLTVV.